The clone carrying this TCR beta chain showed up just once. The data were obtained in a study of blood T cell repertoires in COVID-19. Overall study context: T cells, B-cell-depleted T cells, or PBMCs supplied cDNA or gDNA.

V was shortened by 6 bases and J by 8 bases, with 13 bases between the two germline ends. Per germline, CDR1 KGHSH and CDR2 LQKENI. The CDR3 runs 13 residues. Contact with a PCR-confirmed or clinician-diagnosed COVID-19 case occurred within 2 weeks of entry. Using immunoSEQ multiplex PCR, the repertoire was profiled, and TCRdb retains in-frame clones only, with some absent. The sample has 350,000 to 400,000 clones, more than 85% seen once. The material sequenced was PBMCs or T cells enriched from blood (not recorded which). This receptor was identified in a woman in her 40s who had been exposed to COVID-19. The gene calls are TRBV18 and TRBJ1-4, with D perhaps TRBD1 (6 bases). DNA for the CDR3: TGTGCCAGCTCCCACAATCAGGGGGAAAAACTGTTTTTT. It codes for CASSHNQGEKLFF.